Here is one T cell receptor (beta chain) with its context. The antigen is unknown. The data stem from a study of graft-versus-host responses after intestinal transplantation. For the study at large: The transplants performed in recipients were multivisceral, liver-intestinal, or isolated intestinal. The recipients all started with anti-thymocyte globulin induction and then took tacrolimus and steroids for 2 to 3 years. Study-level findings and limits: Levels of circulating GvH clones at their peak were associated with early post-transplant HvG declines.

The CDR3 contains 15 residues. Looked up from germline, CDR1 is MDHEN and CDR2 is SYDVKM. V shed 7 bases, J shed 2 bases, and the junction held 9 bases outside the gene matches. Sequencing was performed with immunoSEQ multiplex PCR; in TCRdb, only in-frame clones are kept and a portion is missing. The table includes 130,000 to 150,000 clones, 80% to 95% detected once. The sequencing here drew on unstimulated CD4+ T cells sorted from spleen or lymph node cells, taken before intestinal transplant. The V and J genes are TRBV28 and TRBJ2-3; 7 bases line up with TRBD2. The clonotype originates from a human donor who received an intestinal transplant. The CDR3 bases are TGTGCCAGCACAGCGGCGGCGGGAGACACAGATACGCAGTATTTT. It encodes CASTAAAGDTDTQYF.